The rows below give T cell receptor beta chains drawn from one sample of a study of response to subunit inactivated influenza vaccine. TCRdb itself ran the RT-PCR reads through MiXCR, one entry per CDR3 protein. The data show 610,000 or so distinct CDR3 sequences, 14% seen once. The specimen was PBMCs from blood, collected approximately 12 days after vaccination. The receptors stem from a man aged 45-65 years who received an inactivated influenza vaccine. Both conserved end residues are part of each CDR3. A D gene is named only where the DNA matches it firmly. Size values are once, few and many counts, or a class for expanded clones, and some rows have none.

d_call: .
j_call: TRBJ1-2
clone_size: .
v_call: TRBV6-2/TRBV6-3
cdr3_nt: TGTGCCAGCAGTTACTCGACAGCTGTTTACTATGGCTACACCTTC
cdr3_aa: CASSYSTAVYYGYTF

d_call: .
j_call: TRBJ2-2
clone_size: .
v_call: TRBV7-8
cdr3_nt: TGTGCCAGCCGGGTGACAGGGAACACCGGGGAGCTGTTTTTT
cdr3_aa: CASRVTGNTGELFF

d_call: .
j_call: TRBJ2-5
clone_size: .
v_call: TRBV6-5
cdr3_nt: TGTGCCAGCAGTTACCGCGGGGACTGGGGAAGAGAGACCCAGTACTTC
cdr3_aa: CASSYRGDWGRETQYF

d_call: .
j_call: TRBJ1-1
clone_size: few
v_call: TRBV5-1
cdr3_nt: TGCGCCAGCAGCTCGATGGCATGGCAGAACACTGAAGCTTTCTTT
cdr3_aa: CASSSMAWQNTEAFF

d_call: .
j_call: TRBJ1-4
clone_size: few
v_call: TRBV5-1
cdr3_nt: TGCGCCAGCAGCTTGGGCTCGGGGGCGGCTAATGAAAAACTGTTTTTT
cdr3_aa: CASSLGSGAANEKLFF

d_call: TRBD1
j_call: TRBJ2-7
clone_size: few
v_call: TRBV2
cdr3_nt: TGTGCCAGCAGTGAAGCCCCACAGGGGTTCGACGAGCAGTACTTC
cdr3_aa: CASSEAPQGFDEQYF

d_call: .
j_call: TRBJ2-7
clone_size: many
v_call: TRBV25-1
cdr3_nt: TGTGCCAGCAGTGGGGCCTACGAGCAGTACTTC
cdr3_aa: CASSGAYEQYF

d_call: .
j_call: TRBJ2-1
clone_size: once
v_call: TRBV5-1
cdr3_nt: TGCGCCAGCAGCTTGGCGGTCCAATACAATGAGCAGTTCTTC
cdr3_aa: CASSLAVQYNEQFF

d_call: TRBD2
j_call: TRBJ2-1
clone_size: .
v_call: TRBV6-5
cdr3_nt: TGTGCCAGCAGTTACTCGACTAGCGGTTACAATGAGCAGTTCTTC
cdr3_aa: CASSYSTSGYNEQFF

d_call: TRBD2
j_call: TRBJ2-7
clone_size: .
v_call: TRBV7-2
cdr3_nt: TGTGCCAGCAGCTTATCTAGCGGGCCACGGAACGAGCAGTACTTC
cdr3_aa: CASSLSSGPRNEQYF

d_call: .
j_call: TRBJ2-1
clone_size: .
v_call: TRBV7-8
cdr3_nt: TGTGCCAGCAGCTTAGTTAGAGCCAATGAGCAGTTCTTC
cdr3_aa: CASSLVRANEQFF

d_call: TRBD1
j_call: TRBJ2-1
clone_size: few
v_call: TRBV5-1
cdr3_nt: TGCGCCAGCAGCCAAGGGACAGGGGCCTCGCGGGCCAATGAGCAGTTCTTC
cdr3_aa: CASSQGTGASRANEQFF

d_call: .
j_call: TRBJ2-2
clone_size: many
v_call: TRBV12-3/TRBV12-4
cdr3_nt: TGTGCCAGCAGTTTTAGGGTTAACACCGGGGAGCTGTTTTTT
cdr3_aa: CASSFRVNTGELFF

d_call: TRBD1
j_call: TRBJ1-6
clone_size: few
v_call: TRBV6-2/TRBV6-3
cdr3_nt: TGTGCCAGCAGCTCTCGGACAGGGGACCTTTCACCCCTCCACTTT
cdr3_aa: CASSSRTGDLSPLHF

d_call: .
j_call: TRBJ2-7
clone_size: .
v_call: TRBV28
cdr3_nt: TGTGCCAGCAGTTTGATTTTTAACGAGCAGTACTTC
cdr3_aa: CASSLIFNEQYF

d_call: TRBD2
j_call: TRBJ2-3
clone_size: many
v_call: TRBV3-1
cdr3_nt: TGTGCCAGCAGCCCTAGCGGGAGAGGAACAGATACGCAGTATTTT
cdr3_aa: CASSPSGRGTDTQYF

d_call: .
j_call: TRBJ2-5
clone_size: .
v_call: TRBV27
cdr3_nt: TGTGCCAGCAGTTTATCGTCGGTGGCAATGGAGACCCAGTACTTC
cdr3_aa: CASSLSSVAMETQYF

d_call: .
j_call: TRBJ2-6
clone_size: .
v_call: TRBV7-2
cdr3_nt: TGTGCCAGCAGCTTTAGGTACGCCTCTGGGGCCAACGTCCTGACTTTC
cdr3_aa: CASSFRYASGANVLTF

d_call: TRBD2
j_call: TRBJ2-1
clone_size: .
v_call: TRBV29-1
cdr3_nt: TGCAGCGTTGAATGGACTAGCGGGGTCTCCTACAATGAGCAGTTCTTC
cdr3_aa: CSVEWTSGVSYNEQFF